The 27 T cell receptor beta chains below were found in one sample sequenced in a study of T cell repertoires in cytomegalovirus infection. What these receptors recognize is not known. Via MiXCR, TCRdb re-called the reads, giving one row per CDR3 protein. The table records around 900,000 distinct CDR3 sequences, around 32% of them present only once. The material was cultured CD8+ T cells from PBMCs, obtained from culture after CMV antigen stimulation. Receptor source: a human donor in good health (CMV status not recorded). Some clones in this sample may be carry-over from other donors' samples.

The chain is built from TRBV7-2 and TRBJ2-2; TRBD2 matches 10 bases. Germline loops: CDR1 SGHTA, CDR2 FQGNSA. The junction had 4 bases not matched to a gene; V was cut back by 1 base and J by 5 bases. The CDR3 is 16 residues long. This CDR3 reads CASSLVLAGVTGELFF. The DNA for the CDR3 is TGTGCCAGCAGCTTAGTGCTAGCGGGGGTTACCGGGGAGCTGTTTTTT.

The chain combines TRBV7-6 with TRBJ2-7; 10 bases agree with TRBD1. Per the germline V gene, CDR1 is SGHVS and CDR2 is FNYEAQ. Trimming took 5 bases from V and 0 from J; bases not matched to a gene: 10. The CDR3 has 17 amino acids. CDR3 residues: CASSEGTGESSSYEQYF. The DNA for the CDR3 is TGTGCCAGCAGCGAAGGGACAGGGGAAAGTTCCTCCTACGAGCAGTACTTC.

This clonotype came up a few times. The chain recombines TRBV9 with TRBJ2-1, with 7 nucleotides matching TRBD1. Trimming took 3 bases from V and 0 from J; bases not matched to a gene: 6. The length of the CDR3 is 16 residues. Germline V gene sequence: CDR1 SGDLS, CDR2 YYNGEE. This CDR3 reads CASSAWGQSSYNEQFF. CDR3 nucleotides: TGTGCCAGCAGCGCGTGGGGACAGAGCTCCTACAATGAGCAGTTCTTC.

J is TRBJ2-1 and V is TRBV6-2 or TRBV6-3, with D possibly matching TRBD2 (7 bases). CDR3 length: 15 residues. The V and J ends lost 7 bases and 4 bases respectively, with 17 bases between them. CDR1 and CDR2 (germline): MNHEY, SVGEGT. The CDR3 coding sequence is TGTGCCAGCACCAGCGGGGACACCATTTACAATGAGCAGTTCTTC. Translation gives CASTSGDTIYNEQFF.

The chain is built from TRBV6-6 and TRBJ1-1; D unresolved. Trimming took off 0 bases at V and 4 bases at J, with 3 bases between the two ends. The CDR3 runs to 12 residues. Germline CDR1 is MNHNY and CDR2 is SVGAGI (reference sequence). The CDR3 nucleotides are TGTGCCAGCAGTTACTCGGTCACTGAAGCTTTCTTT. It specifies CASSYSVTEAFF.

V is TRBV27 and J is TRBJ2-3; no definite D call. V was cut by 3 bases and J by 0 bases, with 16 bases left in between. CDR1 and CDR2 (germline): MNHEY, SMNVEV (reference sequence). This CDR3 is built from 17 residues. The DNA of the CDR3 is TGTGCCAGCAGTTTTTCTCCGGAACCCATTAGCACAGATACGCAGTATTTT. Protein sequence: CASSFSPEPISTDTQYF.

This sequence joins TRBV7-9 and TRBJ1-1, with D possibly TRBD1 on 5 matching bases. Germline V gene sequence: CDR1 SEHNR, CDR2 FQNEAQ (reference sequence). The CDR3 consists of 11 residues. V gave up 1 base and J gave up 10 bases, with 7 bases separating them. The CDR3 region is CASSLVGLAFF. The DNA of the CDR3 is TGTGCCAGCAGCTTAGTGGGGCTAGCTTTCTTT.

The chain is built from TRBV14 and TRBJ2-5; possibly TRBD1 or TRBD2 for D (5 bases each). CDR1 SGHDN and CDR2 FVKESK come from the germline V gene. This CDR3 contains 16 residues. V dropped 1 base and J dropped 2 bases, with 14 bases sitting between them. The CDR3 sequence: CASSQGRDRFQETQYF. The CDR3 bases are TGTGCCAGCAGCCAAGGCCGGGACCGCTTTCAAGAGACCCAGTACTTC.

This clonotype was seen a handful of times. The rearrangement links TRBV29-1 to TRBJ2-2, with TRBD2 matching over 9 bases. CDR1 and CDR2 from the germline V gene are SQVTM and ANQGSEA. V shed 8 bases and J 4 bases; nucleotides not matched to a gene: 8. This CDR3 is 14 amino acids long. The CDR3 region has the DNA TGCAGCCCTGCGGGCGGGGGGGTCACCGGGGAGCTGTTTTTT. Its translation: CSPAGGGVTGELFF.

The rearrangement joins TRBV7-6 to TRBJ2-5; a weak D match, TRBD2 (5 bases). Trimming removed 8 bases at V and 2 bases at J, with 18 bases between. CDR3 size: 15 residues. From germline, CDR1 is SGHVS and CDR2 FNYEAQ. The CDR3 sequence is CASAPVTGKQETQYF. DNA of the CDR3: TGTGCCAGCGCCCCGGTAACGGGGAAACAAGAGACCCAGTACTTC.

The genes are TRBV5-1 and TRBJ2-1, with D maybe TRBD1 (6 bases). Trimming left V 6 bases short and J 5 bases short, with 12 bases between. CDR3 size: 13 residues. Germline CDR1 reads SGHRS; CDR2 reads YFSETQ. The CDR3 DNA reads TGCGCCAGCACTGGACAGATGGACAATGAGCAGTTCTTC. Amino acids: CASTGQMDNEQFF.

The chain carries TRBV6-2 or TRBV6-3 and TRBJ2-7; TRBD1 matches 8 bases. Germline V gene lookup returns CDR1 MNHEY and CDR2 SVGEGT. This CDR3 is 16 amino acids long. V lost 0 bases, J lost 1 base, and 5 bases stayed unmatched. CDR3 sequence: CASSYSRDRGSYEQYV. CDR3 bases: TGTGCCAGCAGTTACTCGAGAGACAGGGGATCCTACGAGCAGTACGTC.

This clonotype was observed a few times. Here the CDR3 reads CASSPPGPEYATNEKLFF. CDR3 DNA: TGTGCCAGCAGCCCGCCGGGGCCAGAATACGCAACTAATGAAAAACTGTTTTTT. The chain uses TRBV25-1 and TRBJ1-4; perhaps TRBD1 as D (5 bases). This CDR3 is 18 amino acids long. The germline CDR1 and CDR2 sequences are MGHDK and SYGVNS. The V end was cut by 6 bases, the J end by 0 bases, with 20 bases between. The full variable domain, completed using reference TRBV25-1 and TRBJ1-4, is EADIYQTPRYLVIGTGKKITLECSQTMGHDKMYWYQQDPGMELHLIHYSYGVNSTEKGDLSSESTVSRIRTEHFPLTLESARPSHTSQYLCASSPPGPEYATNEKLFFGSGTQLSVL.

This clonotype was seen many times. The chain combines TRBV7-2 with TRBJ1-1, with TRBD1 identical over 7 bases. There are 18 residues in the CDR3. Germline V gene data show CDR1 as SGHTA and CDR2 as FQGNSA. J lost 0 bases, V lost 1 base, and 11 bases had no gene match. CDR3 sequence: CASSLGDRIHLMNTEAFF. The CDR3 DNA follows: TGTGCCAGCAGCTTAGGGGACAGAATACACCTCATGAACACTGAAGCTTTCTTT.

This chain joins TRBV12-3 or TRBV12-4 and TRBJ1-1; 9 nucleotides align to TRBD1. Trimming took 3 bases from V and 2 from J; bases not matched to a gene: 10. The CDR3 is 17 amino acids. The DNA of the CDR3 is TGTGCCAGCAGTTTCGCTACCGGGACAGGGATAAACACTGAAGCTTTCTTT. As protein: CASSFATGTGINTEAFF.

The CDR3 region has the DNA TGCAGTGCTATCTCTCGAGGGAGAAGCGCTGAGCAGTTCTTC. It codes for CSAISRGRSAEQFF. The rearrangement links TRBV20-1 to TRBJ2-1; TRBD2 is a possible D gene (5 bases). V lost 4 bases and J lost 9, with 19 bases in between. CDR1 DFQATT and CDR2 SNEGSKA come from the germline V gene (reference sequence). The CDR3 totals 14 residues.

J is TRBJ2-5 and V is TRBV29-1, with a weak D call TRBD2 (7 bases). V was clipped by 2 bases and J by 5 bases, with 15 bases between them. This CDR3 comprises 14 residues. CDR1 is SQVTM, CDR2 ANQGSEA, per germline. CDR3 protein: CSVERRGRGETQYF. The CDR3 region has the DNA TGCAGCGTTGAAAGAAGGGGGAGGGGGGAGACCCAGTACTTC.

This clonotype was counted many times. V is TRBV7-2 and J is TRBJ2-7; perhaps TRBD1 as D (5 bases). V gave up 5 bases and J gave up 5 bases, with 19 bases separating them. The CDR3 consists of 15 residues. Germline CDR1 reads SGHTA; CDR2 reads FQGNSA. The CDR3 here is CASSPDPWTIDEQYF. DNA of the CDR3: TGTGCCAGCAGCCCGGACCCATGGACAATCGACGAGCAGTACTTC.

This clonotype has just a few counts. The chain links TRBV6-6 to TRBJ2-1, with 8 bases lining up with TRBD2. This CDR3 is built from 12 residues. J was trimmed by 8 bases and V by 6 bases; bases with no gene match: 3. The V gene's germline CDR1 is MNHNY and CDR2 SVGAGI (reference sequence). CDR3 DNA: TGTGCCAGCAGGGCGGGAGGCCATGAGCAGTTCTTC. Residues: CASRAGGHEQFF.

The gene calls are TRBV6-5 and TRBJ2-7; TRBD1 matches 8 bases. This CDR3 is 15 amino acids long. V was clipped by 0 bases and J by 4 bases; unmatched bases: 5. Germline V lookup: CDR1 MNHEY, CDR2 SVGAGI. The CDR3 sequence: CASSYSLTGGYEQYF. The CDR3 nucleotides are TGTGCCAGCAGTTACTCGTTAACAGGGGGATACGAGCAGTACTTC.

The sample holds a few counts of this clonotype. The chain joins TRBV7-9 to TRBJ2-1; possibly TRBD1 for D (6 bases). With 2 bases removed from V and 8 bases from J, the gap between germline ends came to 13 bases. There are 14 residues in the CDR3. Looked up from germline, CDR1 is SEHNR and CDR2 is FQNEAQ (reference sequence). CDR3 nucleotides: TGTGCCAGCAGCTTAAGTAACAGGGTCGATGAGCAGTTCTTC. Translated: CASSLSNRVDEQFF.

This clonotype turned up a few times. The rearrangement joins TRBV6-5 to TRBJ1-2; D might be TRBD1 (5 bases). This CDR3 contains 15 residues. V was clipped by 2 bases and J by 8 bases, with 18 bases between them. Per germline, CDR1 MNHEY and CDR2 SVGAGI. The CDR3 protein is CASSYTPGQGHGYTF. The CDR3 DNA reads TGTGCCAGCAGTTACACCCCCGGGCAGGGTCACGGCTACACCTTC.

This clonotype appeared a few times. J is TRBJ2-2 and V is TRBV12-5; D ambiguous. Germline lookup yields CDR1 LGHNT and CDR2 FRNRAP. The CDR3 is 11 residues long. V lost 7 bases and J 6 bases, leaving 6 bases between the germline ends. The CDR3: CASALAGELFF. In nucleotides, the CDR3 is TGTGCTAGTGCCCTCGCCGGGGAGCTGTTTTTT. The entire variable domain, with the rest obtained from reference TRBV12-5 and TRBJ2-2, is as follows: DARVTQTPRHKVTEMGQEVTMRCQPILGHNTVFWYRQTMMQGLELLAYFRNRAPLDDSGMPKDRFSAEMPDATLATLKIQPSEPRDSAVYFCASALAGELFFGEGSRLTVL.

The sample holds many counts of this clonotype. The chain recombines TRBV6-5 with TRBJ2-3; 8 bases line up with TRBD2. V lost 7 bases to trimming and J lost 2 bases; unmatched junction nucleotides: 8. The CDR3 runs to 15 residues. The germline V gene encodes CDR1 MNHEY and CDR2 SVGAGI. Written as DNA, the CDR3 is TGTGCCAGCATTATAACAGCGGGGGCCACAGATACGCAGTATTTT. It translates to CASIITAGATDTQYF.

This rearrangement joins TRBV5-5 to TRBJ2-2, with a weak D call TRBD1 (5 bases). V lost 1 base to trimming and J lost 3 bases, with 16 bases between them. The CDR3 runs to 17 residues. Germline lookup yields CDR1 SGHKS and CDR2 YYEKEE (reference sequence). CDR3 bases: TGTGCCAGCAGCTTGAGGTTCGGCAGGGTGTACACCGGGGAGCTGTTTTTT. Residues: CASSLRFGRVYTGELFF.

The table lists this clonotype with a few counts. This rearrangement joins TRBV7-9 to TRBJ2-2; tentatively, D is TRBD1 or TRBD2 (5 bases each). V was trimmed by 7 bases and J by 4 bases, leaving 10 bases between them. CDR3 length: 13 amino acids. Germline V CDR1 and CDR2: SEHNR, FQNEAQ (reference sequence). CDR3 nucleotides: TGTGCCAGCAACGTGGGGGTCACCGGGGAGCTGTTTTTT. It is translated as CASNVGVTGELFF.

V gene TRBV27 combines with J gene TRBJ2-7; 7 bases are a match to TRBD1. The V segment lost 5 bases and the J segment 2 bases; nucleotides outside the gene matches: 9. This CDR3 has 15 residues. Germline CDR1 is MNHEY and CDR2 is SMNVEV (reference sequence). The CDR3 sequence is CASSIPGTEPYEQYF. The CDR3 coding sequence is TGTGCCAGCAGTATTCCCGGGACAGAACCCTACGAGCAGTACTTC.